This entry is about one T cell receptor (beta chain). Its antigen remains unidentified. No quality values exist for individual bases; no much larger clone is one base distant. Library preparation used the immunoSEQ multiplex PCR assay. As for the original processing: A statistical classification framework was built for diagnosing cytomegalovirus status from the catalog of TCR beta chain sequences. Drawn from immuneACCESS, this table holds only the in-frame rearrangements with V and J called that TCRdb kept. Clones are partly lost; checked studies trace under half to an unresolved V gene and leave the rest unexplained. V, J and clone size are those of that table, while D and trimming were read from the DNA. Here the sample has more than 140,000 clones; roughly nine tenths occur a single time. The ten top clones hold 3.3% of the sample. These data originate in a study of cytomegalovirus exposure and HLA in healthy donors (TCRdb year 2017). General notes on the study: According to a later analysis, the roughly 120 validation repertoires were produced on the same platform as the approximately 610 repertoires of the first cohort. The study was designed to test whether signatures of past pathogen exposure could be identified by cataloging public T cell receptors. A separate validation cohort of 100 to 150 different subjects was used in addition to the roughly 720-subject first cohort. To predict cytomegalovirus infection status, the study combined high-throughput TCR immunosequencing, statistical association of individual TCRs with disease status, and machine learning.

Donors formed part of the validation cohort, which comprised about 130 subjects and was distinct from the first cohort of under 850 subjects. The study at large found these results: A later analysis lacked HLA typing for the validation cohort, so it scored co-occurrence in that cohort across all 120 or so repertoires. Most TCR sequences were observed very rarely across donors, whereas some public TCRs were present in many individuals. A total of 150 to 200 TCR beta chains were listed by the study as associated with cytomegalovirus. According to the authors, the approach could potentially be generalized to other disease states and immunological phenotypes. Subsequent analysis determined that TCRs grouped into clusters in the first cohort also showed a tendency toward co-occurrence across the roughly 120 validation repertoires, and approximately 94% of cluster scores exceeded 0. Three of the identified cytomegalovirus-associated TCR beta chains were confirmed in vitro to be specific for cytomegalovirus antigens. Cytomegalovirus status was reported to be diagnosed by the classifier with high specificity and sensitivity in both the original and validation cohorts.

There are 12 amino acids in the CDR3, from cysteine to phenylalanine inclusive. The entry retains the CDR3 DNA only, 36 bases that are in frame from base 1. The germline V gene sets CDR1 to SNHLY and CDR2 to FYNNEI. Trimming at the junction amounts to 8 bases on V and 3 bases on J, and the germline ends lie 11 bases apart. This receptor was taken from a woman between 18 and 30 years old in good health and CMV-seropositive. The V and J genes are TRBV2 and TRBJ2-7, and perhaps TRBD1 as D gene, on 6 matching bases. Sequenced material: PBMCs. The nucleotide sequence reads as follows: TGTGCCAGCCGGGACAACTACTACGAGCAGTACTTC. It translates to CASRDNYYEQYF.